These 12 T cell receptor beta chains were all obtained from the same sample, sequenced in a study of response to subunit inactivated influenza vaccine. MiXCR, applied by TCRdb to the RT-PCR reads, yields one record per CDR3 protein. The sample contains roughly 500,000 distinct CDR3 sequences, 25% of which appear only once. This specimen was CD4+ T cells sorted from PBMCs, taken roughly 5 days after vaccination. These receptors all come from a man in his fifties who received an inactivated influenza vaccine.

The chain links TRBV7-2 to TRBJ2-7; no firm D call. CDR1 is SGHTA, CDR2 FQGNSA, per germline. The CDR3 consists of 13 residues. V shed 1 base and J shed 3 bases, with 7 bases lying between them. Here the CDR3 reads CASSLGADYEQYF. The CDR3 DNA reads as TGTGCCAGCAGCTTAGGGGCCGACTACGAGCAGTACTTC.

This clonotype was picked up a small number of times. V and J are TRBV25-1 and TRBJ2-7, with D perhaps matching TRBD1 (6 bases). Per the germline V gene, CDR1 is MGHDK and CDR2 is SYGVNS. The CDR3 runs 13 residues. V dropped 5 bases and J dropped 2 bases, with 10 bases sitting between them. Written as DNA, the CDR3 is TGTGCCAGCAGTCGGGGACATACCTACGAGCAGTACTTC. Encoded protein: CASSRGHTYEQYF.

This clonotype has more than one count but fewer than ten. The J gene is TRBJ2-7, the V gene TRBV5-1; TRBD1 agrees at 7 bases. Trimming removed 2 bases from V and 2 bases from J; junction bases left unmatched: 7. The CDR3 runs to 15 residues. CDR1 and CDR2 (germline): SGHRS, YFSETQ. This chain's CDR3 is CASSLGSRGTYEQYF. In nucleotides, the CDR3 is TGCGCCAGCAGCTTAGGTAGCAGGGGGACCTACGAGCAGTACTTC. The complete variable domain, with remaining parts taken from reference TRBV5-1 and TRBJ2-7, reads KAGVTQTPRYLIKTRGQQVTLSCSPISGHRSVSWYQQTPGQGLQFLFEYFSETQRNKGNFPGRFSGRQFSNSRSEMNVSTLELGDSALYLCASSLGSRGTYEQYFGPGTRLTVT.

The chain carries TRBV6-2 or TRBV6-3 and TRBJ2-2; TRBD2 aligns across 8 bases. CDR3 length: 14 amino acids. Germline CDR1 and CDR2: MNHEY and SVGEGT. Unmatched junction bases numbered 2, after V lost 5 bases and J lost 3 bases. CDR3 bases: TGTGCCAGCAGTAGGGGACTAGACACCGGGGAGCTGTTTTTT. It encodes CASSRGLDTGELFF.

This chain joins TRBV12-3 or TRBV12-4 and TRBJ1-5; TRBD1 agrees at 7 bases. J was trimmed by 0 bases and V by 5 bases; bases with no gene match: 7. The CDR3 is 16 amino acids. The CDR3 spells CASSPGQAYSNQPQHF. The CDR3 DNA reads TGTGCCAGCAGTCCTGGACAGGCATATAGCAATCAGCCCCAGCATTTT.

This rearrangement joins TRBV12-3 or TRBV12-4 to TRBJ1-4; D is ambiguous. CDR3 length: 13 residues. With 3 bases removed from V and 7 bases from J, the gap between germline ends came to 9 bases. In nucleotides, the CDR3 is TGTGCCAGCAGTTTTTCAGCACGTGAAAAACTGTTTTTT. Its translation: CASSFSAREKLFF.

The V gene is TRBV29-1, the J gene TRBJ2-7, with 8 bases aligning to TRBD1. Germline-derived CDR1 and CDR2 are SQVTM and ANQGSEA. V lost 5 bases to trimming and J lost 5 bases; unmatched junction nucleotides: 11. CDR3 length: 14 amino acids. The CDR3 loop reads CSVPAGTGLHEQYF. CDR3 sequence (DNA): TGCAGCGTTCCGGCCGGGACAGGACTGCACGAGCAGTACTTC.

This clonotype was observed at least ten times. This sequence joins TRBV20-1 and TRBJ1-6, with D unclear. The germline V and J ends were trimmed by 3 bases and 13 bases, with 7 bases remaining between them. The CDR3 extends over 10 amino acids. Per the germline V gene, CDR1 is DFQATT and CDR2 is SNEGSKA (reference sequence). CDR3 coding DNA: TGCAGTGCTAGGGCCCTGCCCCTCCACTTT. The encoded protein is CSARALPLHF.

This chain uses TRBV7-2 with TRBJ2-1, with 7 bases lining up with TRBD2. The ends lost 5 bases at V and 10 bases at J; junction bases unmatched: 5. Germline values: CDR1 SGHTA, CDR2 FQGNSA. The length of the CDR3 is 12 residues. The CDR3 is CASSAGVEEQFF. The CDR3 DNA sequence: TGTGCCAGCAGCGCGGGAGTTGAGGAGCAGTTCTTC.

This clonotype showed up just a few times. This chain links TRBV5-1 with TRBJ2-2, with D perhaps being TRBD1 or TRBD2 (7 bases each). V was pared by 1 base and J by 5 bases, with 21 bases between. The CDR3 has 18 amino acids. Germline CDR1 reads SGHRS; CDR2 reads YFSETQ. The CDR3 coding sequence is TGCGCCAGCAGCTTGCGAGCGGGGACAGCACGACTAACCGGGGAGCTGTTTTTT. Translated, it gives CASSLRAGTARLTGELFF.

This clonotype was observed a few times. CDR3 DNA: TGTGCCAGCTCACCACCGACAGGGACTAGATACGAGCAGTACTTC. This sequence encodes CASSPPTGTRYEQYF. V gene TRBV18 combines with J gene TRBJ2-7; possibly TRBD2 for D (8 bases). The germline V gene encodes CDR1 KGHSH and CDR2 LQKENI. This CDR3 comprises 15 residues. The V end lost 0 bases, the J end lost 4 bases, and 13 bases lay between the germline ends.

This clonotype was detected only a few times. One end of the junction does not line up with germline, which may come from a read error. V is TRBV7-2 and J is TRBJ2-2; no reliable D call. The CDR3 runs to 13 residues. Germline CDR1 is SGHTA and CDR2 is FQGNSA. The DNA for the CDR3 is TGTGCCAGCACCTTAGTGGGTCCCGGGGAGCTGTTTTTT. Translating gives CASTLVGPGELFF.